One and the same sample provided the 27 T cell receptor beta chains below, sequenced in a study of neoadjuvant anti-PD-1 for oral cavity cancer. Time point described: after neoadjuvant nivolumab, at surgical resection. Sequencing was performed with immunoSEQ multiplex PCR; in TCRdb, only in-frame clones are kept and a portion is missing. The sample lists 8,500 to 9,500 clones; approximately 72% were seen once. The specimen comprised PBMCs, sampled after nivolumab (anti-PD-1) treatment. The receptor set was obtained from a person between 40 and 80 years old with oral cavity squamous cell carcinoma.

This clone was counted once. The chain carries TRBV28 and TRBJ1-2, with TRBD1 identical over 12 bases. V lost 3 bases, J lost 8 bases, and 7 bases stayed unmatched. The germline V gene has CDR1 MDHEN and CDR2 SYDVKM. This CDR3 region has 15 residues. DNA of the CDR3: TGTGCCAGCAGTTTGGGGGGACAGGGGGCGCAAGGCTACACCTTC. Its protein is CASSLGGQGAQGYTF.

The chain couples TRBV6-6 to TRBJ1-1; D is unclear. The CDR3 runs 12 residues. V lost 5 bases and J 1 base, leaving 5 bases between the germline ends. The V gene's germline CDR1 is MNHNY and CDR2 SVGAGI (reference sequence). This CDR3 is CASSLRNTEAFF. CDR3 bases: TGTGCCAGCAGTCTGAGGAACACTGAAGCTTTCTTT.

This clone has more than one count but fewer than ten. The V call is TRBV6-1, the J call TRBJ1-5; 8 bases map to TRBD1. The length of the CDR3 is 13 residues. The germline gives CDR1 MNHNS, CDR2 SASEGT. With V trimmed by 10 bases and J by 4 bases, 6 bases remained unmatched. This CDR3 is CATRTGTNQPQHF. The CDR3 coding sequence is TGTGCCACCCGGACAGGGACAAATCAGCCCCAGCATTTT.

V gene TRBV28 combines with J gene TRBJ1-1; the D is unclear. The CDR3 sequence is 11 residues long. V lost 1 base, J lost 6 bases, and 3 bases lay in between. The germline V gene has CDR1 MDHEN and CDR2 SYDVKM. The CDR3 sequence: CASSLSSEAFF. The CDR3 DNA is TGTGCCAGCAGTTTATCTTCTGAAGCTTTCTTT.

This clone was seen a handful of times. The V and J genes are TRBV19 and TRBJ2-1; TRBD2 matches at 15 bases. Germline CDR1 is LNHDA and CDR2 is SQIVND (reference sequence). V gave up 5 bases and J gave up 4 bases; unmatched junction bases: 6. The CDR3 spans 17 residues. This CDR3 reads CASSPRTSGRAYNEQFF. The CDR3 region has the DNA TGTGCCAGTAGTCCCCGGACTAGCGGGAGGGCGTACAATGAGCAGTTCTTC.

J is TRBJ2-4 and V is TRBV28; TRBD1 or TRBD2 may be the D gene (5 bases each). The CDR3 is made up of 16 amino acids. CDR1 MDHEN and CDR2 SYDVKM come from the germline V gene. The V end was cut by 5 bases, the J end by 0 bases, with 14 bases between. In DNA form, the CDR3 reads TGTGCCAGCAGTGGTTCTGGGGGAGTAGCCAAAAACATTCAGTACTTC. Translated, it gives CASSGSGGVAKNIQYF.

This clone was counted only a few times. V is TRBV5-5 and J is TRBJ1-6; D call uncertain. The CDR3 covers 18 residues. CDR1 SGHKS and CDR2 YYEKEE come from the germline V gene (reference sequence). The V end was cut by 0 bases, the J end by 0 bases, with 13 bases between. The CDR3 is CASSLEPSASSYNSPLHF. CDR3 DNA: TGTGCCAGCAGCTTGGAACCGTCGGCTAGCTCCTATAATTCACCCCTCCACTTT.

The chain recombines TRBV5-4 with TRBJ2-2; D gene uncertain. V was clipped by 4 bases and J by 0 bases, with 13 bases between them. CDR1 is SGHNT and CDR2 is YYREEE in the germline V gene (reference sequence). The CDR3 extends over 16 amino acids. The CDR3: CASSQMGFTNTGELFF. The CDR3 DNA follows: TGTGCCAGCAGCCAAATGGGGTTCACGAACACCGGGGAGCTGTTTTTT.

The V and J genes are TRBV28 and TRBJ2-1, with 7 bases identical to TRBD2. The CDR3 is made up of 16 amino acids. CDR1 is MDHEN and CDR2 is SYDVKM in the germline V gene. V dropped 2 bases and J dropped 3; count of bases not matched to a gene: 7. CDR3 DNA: TGTGCCAGCAGTTTAGGGAGGGGCCTGGTCTACAATGAGCAGTTCTTC. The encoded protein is CASSLGRGLVYNEQFF.

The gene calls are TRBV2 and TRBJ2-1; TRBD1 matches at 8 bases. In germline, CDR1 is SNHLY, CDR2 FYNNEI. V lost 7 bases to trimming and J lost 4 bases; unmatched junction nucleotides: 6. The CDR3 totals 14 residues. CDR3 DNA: TGTGCCAGCATTCCAGGGACAGGTTACAATGAGCAGTTCTTC. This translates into CASIPGTGYNEQFF.

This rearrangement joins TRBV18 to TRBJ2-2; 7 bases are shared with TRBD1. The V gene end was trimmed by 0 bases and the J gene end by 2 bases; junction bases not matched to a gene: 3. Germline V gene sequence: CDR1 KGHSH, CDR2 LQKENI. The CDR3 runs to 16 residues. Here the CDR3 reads CASSPPGTVNTGELFF. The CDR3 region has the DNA TGTGCCAGCTCACCACCCGGGACAGTAAACACCGGGGAGCTGTTTTTT.

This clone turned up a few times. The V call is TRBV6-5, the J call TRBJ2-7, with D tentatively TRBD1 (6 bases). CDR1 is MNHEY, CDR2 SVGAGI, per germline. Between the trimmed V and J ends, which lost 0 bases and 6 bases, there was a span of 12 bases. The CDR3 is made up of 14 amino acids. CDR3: CASSYSYRAGEQYF. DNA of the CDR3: TGTGCCAGCAGTTACTCATACAGGGCGGGCGAGCAGTACTTC.

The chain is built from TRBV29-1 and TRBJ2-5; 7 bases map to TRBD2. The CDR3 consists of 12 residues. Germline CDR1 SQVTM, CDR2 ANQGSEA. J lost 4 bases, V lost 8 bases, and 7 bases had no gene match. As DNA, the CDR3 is TGCAGCCTCAGGGACTATGGAGAGACCCAGTACTTC. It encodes CSLRDYGETQYF.

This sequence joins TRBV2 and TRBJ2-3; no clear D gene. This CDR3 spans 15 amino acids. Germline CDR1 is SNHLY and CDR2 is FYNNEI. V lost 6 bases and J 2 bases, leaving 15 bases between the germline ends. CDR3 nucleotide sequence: TGTGCCAGCAGGGCTAAGGGCCTGCTCACAGATACGCAGTATTTT. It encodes CASRAKGLLTDTQYF.

CDR3 sequence reads: CASSGGGGYSYNEQFF. In DNA, the CDR3 is TGCGCCAGCAGCGGGGGCGGCGGGTACTCCTACAATGAGCAGTTCTTC. V gene TRBV5-1 combines with J gene TRBJ2-1; possibly TRBD1 for D (6 bases). The V end lost 4 bases, the J end lost 0 bases, and 14 bases lay between the germline ends. Germline lookup yields CDR1 SGHRS and CDR2 YFSETQ. The CDR3 consists of 16 residues.

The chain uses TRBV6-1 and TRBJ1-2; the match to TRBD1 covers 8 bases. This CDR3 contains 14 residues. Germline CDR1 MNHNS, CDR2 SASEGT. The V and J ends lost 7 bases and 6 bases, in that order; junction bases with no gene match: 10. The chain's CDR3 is CASTRTGKGDGYTF. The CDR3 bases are TGTGCCAGCACAAGGACAGGGAAGGGGGATGGCTACACCTTC.

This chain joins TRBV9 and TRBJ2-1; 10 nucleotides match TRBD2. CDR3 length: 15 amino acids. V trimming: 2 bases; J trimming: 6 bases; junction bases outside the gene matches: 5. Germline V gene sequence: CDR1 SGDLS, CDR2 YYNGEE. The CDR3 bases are TGTGCCAGCAGCGTCCTAGCGGGAGTAGCCAATGAGCAGTTCTTC. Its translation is CASSVLAGVANEQFF. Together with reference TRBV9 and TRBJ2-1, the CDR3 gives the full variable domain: DSGVTQTPKHLITATGQRVTLRCSPRSGDLSVYWYQQSLDQGLQFLIQYYNGEERAKGNILERFSAQQFPDLHSELNLSSLELGDSALYFCASSVLAGVANEQFFGPGTRLTVL.

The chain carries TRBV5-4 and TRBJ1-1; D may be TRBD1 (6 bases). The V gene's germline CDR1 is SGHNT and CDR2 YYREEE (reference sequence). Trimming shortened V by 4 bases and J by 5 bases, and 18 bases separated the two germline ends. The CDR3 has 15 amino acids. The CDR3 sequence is CASSPLIQRGTEAFF. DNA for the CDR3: TGTGCCAGCAGCCCTCTGATCCAGAGGGGGACTGAAGCTTTCTTT.

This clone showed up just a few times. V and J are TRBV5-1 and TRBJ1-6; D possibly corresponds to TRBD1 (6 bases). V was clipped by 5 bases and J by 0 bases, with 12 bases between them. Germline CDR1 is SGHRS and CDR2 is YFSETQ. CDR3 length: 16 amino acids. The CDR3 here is CASRDSLSSYNSPLHF. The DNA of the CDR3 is TGCGCCAGCAGGGACAGTCTAAGCTCCTATAATTCACCCCTCCACTTT.

CDR3 in DNA: TGTGCCAGCAGCTTAGTAGGGCCCTACGAGCAGTACTTC. Amino acid sequence: CASSLVGPYEQYF. The chain combines TRBV7-2 with TRBJ2-7; unclear D gene. The length of the CDR3 is 13 residues. V was trimmed by 1 base and J by 2 bases, leaving 6 bases between them. Germline CDR1 is SGHTA and CDR2 is FQGNSA.

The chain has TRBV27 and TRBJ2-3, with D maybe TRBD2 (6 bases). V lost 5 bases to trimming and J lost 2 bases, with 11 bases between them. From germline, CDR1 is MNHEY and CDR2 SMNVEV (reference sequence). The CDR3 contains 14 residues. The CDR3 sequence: CASSPGLPTDTQYF. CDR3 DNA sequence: TGTGCCAGCAGTCCGGGACTTCCCACAGATACGCAGTATTTT.

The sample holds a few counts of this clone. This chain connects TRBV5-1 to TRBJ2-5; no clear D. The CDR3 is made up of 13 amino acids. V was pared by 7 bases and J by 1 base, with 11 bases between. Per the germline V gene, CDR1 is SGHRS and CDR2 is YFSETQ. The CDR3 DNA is TGCGCCAGCTCCCCGGCTCCCCAAGAGACCCAGTACTTC. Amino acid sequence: CASSPAPQETQYF. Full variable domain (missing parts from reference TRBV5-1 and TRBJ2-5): KAGVTQTPRYLIKTRGQQVTLSCSPISGHRSVSWYQQTPGQGLQFLFEYFSETQRNKGNFPGRFSGRQFSNSRSEMNVSTLELGDSALYLCASSPAPQETQYFGPGTRLLVL.

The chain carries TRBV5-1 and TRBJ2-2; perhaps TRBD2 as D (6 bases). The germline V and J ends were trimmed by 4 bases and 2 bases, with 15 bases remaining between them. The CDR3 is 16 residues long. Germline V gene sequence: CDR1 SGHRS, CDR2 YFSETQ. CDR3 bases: TGCGCCAGCAGCCCTGGCCGGGGACTCAACACCGGGGAGCTGTTTTTT. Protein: CASSPGRGLNTGELFF.

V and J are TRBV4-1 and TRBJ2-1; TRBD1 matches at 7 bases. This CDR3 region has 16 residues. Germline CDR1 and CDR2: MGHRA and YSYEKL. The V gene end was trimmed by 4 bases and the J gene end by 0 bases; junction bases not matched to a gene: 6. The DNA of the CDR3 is TGCGCCAGCAGCCGAAGACAGGGAGACTCCTACAATGAGCAGTTCTTC. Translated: CASSRRQGDSYNEQFF.

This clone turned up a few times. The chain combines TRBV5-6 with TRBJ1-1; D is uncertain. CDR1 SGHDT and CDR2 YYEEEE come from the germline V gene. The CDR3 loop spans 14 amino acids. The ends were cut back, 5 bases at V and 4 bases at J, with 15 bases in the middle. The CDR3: CASSPLWKTTEAFF. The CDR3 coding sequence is TGTGCCAGCAGTCCCCTTTGGAAGACCACTGAAGCTTTCTTT.

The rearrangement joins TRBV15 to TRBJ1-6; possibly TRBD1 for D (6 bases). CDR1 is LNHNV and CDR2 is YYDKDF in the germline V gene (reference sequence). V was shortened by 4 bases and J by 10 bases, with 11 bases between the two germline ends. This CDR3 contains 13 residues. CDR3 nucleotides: TGTGCCACCAGCATAGGGGGGAAATCACCCCTCCACTTT. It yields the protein CATSIGGKSPLHF.

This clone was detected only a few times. The CDR3 reads CASSERERGTQYF. The CDR3 nucleotides are TGCGCCAGCAGTGAGAGGGAGCGCGGGACCCAGTACTTC. The chain employs TRBV10-1 and TRBJ2-5, with D possibly TRBD2 on 5 matching bases. Germline V gene sequence: CDR1 WNHNN, CDR2 SYGVQD (reference sequence). Trimming removed 2 bases at V and 7 bases at J, with 11 bases between. This CDR3 is built from 13 residues.